Below, one T cell receptor (beta chain) is given with its context. This sample is part of a study of technical replicates of blood from several donors. Only in-frame clones appear in the TCRdb table, and some are missing; sequencing was by immunoSEQ multiplex PCR. The data contain 45,000 to 60,000 clones, 90% to 95% of them singletons. V lost 2 bases, J lost 7 bases, and 11 bases lay in between. The germline CDR1 and CDR2 sequences are MNHEY and SVGAGI. The CDR3 runs to 13 residues. The rearrangement uses TRBV6-5 and TRBJ1-2; perhaps TRBD1 as D (5 bases). This TCR was sampled from a human donor in good health. Some clones in this sample may be carry-over from other donors' samples. Sequencing was done on a sample of PBMCs. CDR3 region: CASSYRGQAGYTF. DNA of the CDR3: TGTGCCAGCAGTTACAGGGGTCAAGCTGGCTACACCTTC.